This TCR beta chain was recovered during a study of read filtering for tumor transcriptome and immune sequencing (TCRdb year 2020). Notes on the research overall: The cohort consisted of 17 to 20 male and over twelve female patients, with a mean age of roughly 66 years and an age range of roughly 47 to 90. TCR-region mapped reads per sample ranged from about 4.05 to 11 million with IR-seq versus only 85 to 1273 with RNA-seq. As a main aim, a read-filtering strategy for immune repertoire data was addressed, with the specific question being whether clonotypes supported by a single read should be removed. Using the same bone marrow samples, the study ran both targeted immune repertoire sequencing and bulk whole-transcriptome sequencing and then compared the TCR repertoires from each method. By revised international staging, roughly 8 patients were R-ISS I, around 15 were R-ISS II and about 7 were R-ISS III. After DNase treatment, whole-transcriptome libraries were prepared using the TruSeq RNA Access Library Prep Kit. Overall results and qualifications from the work: The sorted CD138-negative fraction was composed of a mixed bone marrow immune population rather than of purified T cells. When single-read clonotypes were removed, the proportions of shared clonotypes in IR-seq and RNA-seq correlated more strongly. Clonotypes were captured by IR-seq at much higher depth and more reliably than by RNA-seq, and smaller IR-seq throughput was sufficient for identification of most shared clonotypes. In IR-seq, around 80% of clonotypes but approximately 3.8% of total reads were represented by single-read clonotypes, whereas in RNA-seq, about 69% of clonotypes and approximately 44% of reads were represented by single-read clonotypes.

The CDR3 runs 15 amino acids, cysteine and phenylalanine included. The DNA shown is the 45-base CDR3, in frame from base 1. The germline V gene (reference sequence) yields LGHDT for CDR1 and YNNKEL for CDR2. Each patient had bone marrow sampled at the time of active disease. Bone marrow mononuclear cells were isolated by Ficoll-Hypaque density gradient centrifugation. CD138-negative cells were obtained by negative selection after labeling with CD138 magnetic microbeads on a MACS separator, removing myeloma plasma cells. Purity of the isolated cells was checked by flow cytometry on an Attune NxT using CD138 antibodies. Total RNA was extracted with TRIzol reagent and quantified with a NanoDrop spectrophotometer. Paired RNA-seq and IR-seq were performed on each patient's CD138-negative bone marrow sample. Note on this clonotype: Its antigen is currently not known. One junction end disagrees with the germline gene, perhaps due to a read error.

TCR libraries were built from roughly 400 ng RNA with the Immunoverse kit, using molecular barcoded adaptors covering alpha/delta and beta/gamma chains. TCR library preparation used the same RNA that was used for transcriptome sequencing. An Illumina HiSeq 4000 with 2 x 150 cycles was used to sequence the TCR libraries. The study's own analysis went as follows. TCR reads were aligned to human V, D, J and C references and assembled into CDR3 clonotypes with MiXCR, including quality filtering and error correction. Clonotype counts and gene usage diversity were analyzed with the tcR package in R. For inspection of raw mapping reads, RNA-seq reads were mapped by STAR aligner version 2.5.3a onto GRCh37 of the human genome. To test the effect of sequencing depth on detected clonotypes, IR-seq fastq files were randomly downsampled using Seqtk 1.3. The raw public data were reprocessed by TCRdb itself: fastp quality trimming at Q25, MiXCR clonotype calling, in-frame beta chains only. Rows with a matching CDR3 protein are joined into one entry that keeps the most common DNA and genes. The V and J calls were determined by TCRdb, not by the authors. Present in this sample are 20,000 to 30,000 distinct CDR3 sequences, 22% of which were seen just once. Around 47% of the sample comes from the top ten.

The source is a donor aged 40 or older with multiple myeloma. The chain employs TRBV3-1 and TRBJ2-1, with the D call perhaps TRBD1 or TRBD2, each one matching 6 bases. The sequenced material came from a population of CD138-negative cells sorted from bone marrow. The meaning of the sample's cell subset or site label: bone marrow mononuclear cells depleted of CD138+ plasma/myeloma cells by negative magnetic selection. The DNA reads TGTGCCAGCACATCCGGAGGGGGTTCATACAATGCGCAGTTCTTC. Translated, this is CASTSGGGSYNAQFF.